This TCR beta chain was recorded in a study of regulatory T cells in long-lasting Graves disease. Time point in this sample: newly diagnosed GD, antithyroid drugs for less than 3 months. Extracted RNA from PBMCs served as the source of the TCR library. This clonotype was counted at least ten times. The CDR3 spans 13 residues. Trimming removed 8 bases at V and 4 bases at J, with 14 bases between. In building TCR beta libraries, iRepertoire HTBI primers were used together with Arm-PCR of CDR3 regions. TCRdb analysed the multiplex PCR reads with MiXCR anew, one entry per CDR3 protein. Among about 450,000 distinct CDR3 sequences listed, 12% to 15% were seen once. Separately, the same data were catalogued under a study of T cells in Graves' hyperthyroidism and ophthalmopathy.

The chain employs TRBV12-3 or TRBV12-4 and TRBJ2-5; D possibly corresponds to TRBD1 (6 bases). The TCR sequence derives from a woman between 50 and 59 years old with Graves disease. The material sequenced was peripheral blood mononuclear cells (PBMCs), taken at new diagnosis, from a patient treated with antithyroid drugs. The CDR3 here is CASQGQLGETQYF. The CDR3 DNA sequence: TGTGCCAGCCAAGGACAGTTGGGAGAGACCCAGTACTTC.